This TCR beta chain was obtained from a study of technical replicates of blood from a handful of donors. The V segment lost 4 bases and the J segment 3 bases; nucleotides outside the gene matches: 5. This CDR3 has 14 residues. Germline CDR1 is SGHTS and CDR2 is YDEGEE. The data were produced by immunoSEQ multiplex PCR, yet TCRdb's version contains in-frame clones alone and is incomplete. Among 95,000 to 100,000 clones listed, just over 95% were seen once. The source is a human donor in good health. The chain carries TRBV5-8 and TRBJ2-7; 9 bases fit TRBD1. The sequencing sample was made of T cells isolated from PBMCs. The CDR3 region is CASSLQGAYYEQYF. The CDR3 DNA reads as TGTGCCAGCAGCCTACAGGGGGCCTACTACGAGCAGTACTTC.